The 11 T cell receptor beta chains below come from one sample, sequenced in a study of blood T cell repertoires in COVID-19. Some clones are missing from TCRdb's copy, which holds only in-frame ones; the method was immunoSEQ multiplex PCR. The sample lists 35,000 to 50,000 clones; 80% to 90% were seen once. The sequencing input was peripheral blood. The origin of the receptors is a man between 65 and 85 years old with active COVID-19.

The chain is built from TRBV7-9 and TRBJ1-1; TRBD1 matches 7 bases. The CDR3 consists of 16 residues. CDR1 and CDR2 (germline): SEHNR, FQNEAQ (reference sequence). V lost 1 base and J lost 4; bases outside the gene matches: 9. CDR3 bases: TGTGCCAGCAGCTTAGGGGACAGCATTTCGATCACTGAAGCTTTCTTT. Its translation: CASSLGDSISITEAFF.

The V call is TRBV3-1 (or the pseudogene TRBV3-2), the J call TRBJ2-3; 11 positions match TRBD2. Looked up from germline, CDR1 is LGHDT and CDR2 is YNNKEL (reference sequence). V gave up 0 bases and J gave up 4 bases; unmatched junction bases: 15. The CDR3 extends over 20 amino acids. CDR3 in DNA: TGTGCCAGCAGCCAAGAAACAAGCGCTCCGGGACTAGCGGAACCAGATACGCAGTATTTT. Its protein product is CASSQETSAPGLAEPDTQYF.

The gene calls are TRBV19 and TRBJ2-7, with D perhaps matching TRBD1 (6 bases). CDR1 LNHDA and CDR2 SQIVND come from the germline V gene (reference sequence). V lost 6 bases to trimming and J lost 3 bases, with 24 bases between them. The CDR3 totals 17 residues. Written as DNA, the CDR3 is TGTGCCAGTAGGTACAGGGTCGGCGATCTTAATAACTACGAGCAGTACTTC. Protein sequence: CASRYRVGDLNNYEQYF.

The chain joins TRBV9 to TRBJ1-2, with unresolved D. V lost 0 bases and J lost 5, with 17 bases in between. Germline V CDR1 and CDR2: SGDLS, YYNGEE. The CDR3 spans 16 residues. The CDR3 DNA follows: TGTGCCAGCAGCGTAGCCCCCGGGCCCTCGGGGTATGGCTACACCTTC. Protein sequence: CASSVAPGPSGYGYTF.

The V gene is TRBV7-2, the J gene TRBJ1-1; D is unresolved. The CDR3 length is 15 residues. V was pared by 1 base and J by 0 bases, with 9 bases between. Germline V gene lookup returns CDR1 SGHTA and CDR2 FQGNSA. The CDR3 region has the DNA TGTGCCAGCAGCTTAGGAGGGCTGGTGAACACTGAAGCTTTCTTT. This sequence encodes CASSLGGLVNTEAFF.

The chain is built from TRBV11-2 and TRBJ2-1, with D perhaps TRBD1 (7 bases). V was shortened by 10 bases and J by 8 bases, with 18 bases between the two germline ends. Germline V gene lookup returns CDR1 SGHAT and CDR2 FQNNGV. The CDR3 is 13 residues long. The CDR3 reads CATHVRGAYEQFF. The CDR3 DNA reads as TGTGCCACACACGTCAGGGGGGCCTATGAGCAGTTCTTC.

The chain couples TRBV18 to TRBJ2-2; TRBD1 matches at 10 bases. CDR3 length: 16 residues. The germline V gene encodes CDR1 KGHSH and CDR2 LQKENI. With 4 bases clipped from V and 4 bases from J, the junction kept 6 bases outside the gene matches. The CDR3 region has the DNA TGTGCCAGCTCACAGGAGACAGGGGGCGTCACCGGGGAGCTGTTTTTT. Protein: CASSQETGGVTGELFF. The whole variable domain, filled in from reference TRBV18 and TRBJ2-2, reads NAGVMQNPRHLVRRRGQEARLRCSPMKGHSHVYWYRQLPEEGLKFMVYLQKENIIDESGMPKERFSAEFPKEGPSILRIQQVVRGDSAAYFCASSQETGGVTGELFFGEGSRLTVL.

The CDR3 DNA reads as TGTGCCAGCTCACCATCCGGACAGGGAGGGGAGACCCAGTACTTC. It codes for CASSPSGQGGETQYF. J is TRBJ2-5 and V is TRBV18; tentatively, D is TRBD1 (8 bases). Germline assignment: CDR1 KGHSH and CDR2 LQKENI. Between the trimmed V and J ends, which lost 2 bases and 5 bases, there was a span of 15 bases. The CDR3 is made up of 15 amino acids.

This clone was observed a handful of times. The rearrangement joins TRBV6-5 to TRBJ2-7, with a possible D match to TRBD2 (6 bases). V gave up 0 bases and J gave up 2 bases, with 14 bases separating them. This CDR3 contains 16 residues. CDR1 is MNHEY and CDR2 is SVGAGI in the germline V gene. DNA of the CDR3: TGTGCCAGCAGTTACTCCGAGGCTACGGGAGCCTACGAGCAGTACTTC. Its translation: CASSYSEATGAYEQYF.

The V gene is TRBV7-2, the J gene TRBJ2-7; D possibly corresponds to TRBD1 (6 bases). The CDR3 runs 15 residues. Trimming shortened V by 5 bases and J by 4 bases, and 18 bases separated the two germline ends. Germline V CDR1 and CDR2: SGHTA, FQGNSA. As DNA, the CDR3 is TGTGCCAGCAGCCTGGGGAGCCAGGGGAGATACGAGCAGTACTTC. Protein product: CASSLGSQGRYEQYF.

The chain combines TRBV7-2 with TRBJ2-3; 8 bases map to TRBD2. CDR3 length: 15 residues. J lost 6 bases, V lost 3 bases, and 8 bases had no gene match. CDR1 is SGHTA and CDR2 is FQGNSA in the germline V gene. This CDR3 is CASSFTGGAGDTQYF. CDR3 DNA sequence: TGTGCCAGCAGCTTTACCGGGGGGGCGGGGGATACGCAGTATTTT. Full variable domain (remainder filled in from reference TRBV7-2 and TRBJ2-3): GAGVSQSPSNKVTEKGKDVELRCDPISGHTALYWYRQSLGQGLEFLIYFQGNSAPDKSGLPSDRFSAERTGGSVSTLTIQRTQQEDSAVYLCASSFTGGAGDTQYFGPGTRLTVL.